This T cell receptor (beta chain) stems from a study of blood T cell repertoires in COVID-19 (dated by TCRdb to 2020 to 2021). Study-level background: Samples from collaborators originated in the United States, Italy and Spain and spanned both the acute and convalescent phases of COVID-19. The prospective study material was composed of cDNA or gDNA derived from T cells, B-cell-depleted T cells, or PBMCs. The dataset comprised deeply sampled blood TCRbeta repertoires from subjects exposed to, actively infected with, or recovered from COVID-19. A freely available public database, intended as a resource for researchers studying the immune response to SARS-CoV-2, is where the repertoires were released. The samples were drawn from two sources: the first 160 participants of the ongoing ImmuneRACE study, and some 1,300 subjects contributed by 6 global collaborators. The sample metadata nearly always contained a de-identified subject ID, COVID-19 status, age in years and sex. Where available, HLA class I and class II types were taken from metadata supplied by the sample provider and were not determined by assay-based typing.

The research as a whole found: The quantity of clinical and demographic metadata differed by source and by participant and was supplied without curation.

The germline V gene encodes CDR1 LNHDA and CDR2 SQIVND (reference sequence). Trimming removed 2 bases from V and 7 bases from J, leaving 14 bases between the germline ends. The CDR3 covers 15 residues, taking in both the cysteine and the phenylalanine. The kept DNA is CDR3 alone, 45 bases in frame from the first base. This clone was seen once. Its antigen target is currently unknown. No quality values exist for individual bases; no much larger clone is one base distant. TCRbeta CDR3 regions were amplified from genomic DNA using the immunoSEQ Assay, a bias-controlled multiplex PCR. The authors' pipeline ran thus. Nucleated cell counts per sample were estimated from amplification of reference gene primers within the assay. To quantify the absolute abundance of each unique TCRbeta CDR3 rearrangement, sequence reads were collapsed and filtered. For each sample, productive Simpson clonality was calculated by taking the square root of Simpson's diversity index across productive rearrangements. TCRdb retrieved this table from immuneACCESS and kept in-frame rearrangements only. Not all clones are present; in checked studies, unresolved V genes account for under half, and no reason is known for the remainder. The DNA gave D and trimming, while V, J and clone size come from that table. Across this sample there are roughly 200,000 clones, with under 90% seen only once. Around 21% of the sample lies in the top ten.

The collaborating institutions used their own protocols to collect whole blood in K2EDTA tubes. Collaborator samples were shipped for TCRbeta analysis as frozen whole blood, isolated PBMCs, or DNA extracted from either sample type. The chain joins TRBV19 to TRBJ1-4, with a tentative D gene TRBD1 over 6 matching bases. The sequenced sample was peripheral blood. The source is a human donor in a cohort sampled during active COVID-19. The CDR3 corresponds to CASSISATGLEKLFF. The DNA sequence is as follows: TGTGCCAGTAGTATATCGGCGACAGGACTTGAAAAACTGTTTTTT.